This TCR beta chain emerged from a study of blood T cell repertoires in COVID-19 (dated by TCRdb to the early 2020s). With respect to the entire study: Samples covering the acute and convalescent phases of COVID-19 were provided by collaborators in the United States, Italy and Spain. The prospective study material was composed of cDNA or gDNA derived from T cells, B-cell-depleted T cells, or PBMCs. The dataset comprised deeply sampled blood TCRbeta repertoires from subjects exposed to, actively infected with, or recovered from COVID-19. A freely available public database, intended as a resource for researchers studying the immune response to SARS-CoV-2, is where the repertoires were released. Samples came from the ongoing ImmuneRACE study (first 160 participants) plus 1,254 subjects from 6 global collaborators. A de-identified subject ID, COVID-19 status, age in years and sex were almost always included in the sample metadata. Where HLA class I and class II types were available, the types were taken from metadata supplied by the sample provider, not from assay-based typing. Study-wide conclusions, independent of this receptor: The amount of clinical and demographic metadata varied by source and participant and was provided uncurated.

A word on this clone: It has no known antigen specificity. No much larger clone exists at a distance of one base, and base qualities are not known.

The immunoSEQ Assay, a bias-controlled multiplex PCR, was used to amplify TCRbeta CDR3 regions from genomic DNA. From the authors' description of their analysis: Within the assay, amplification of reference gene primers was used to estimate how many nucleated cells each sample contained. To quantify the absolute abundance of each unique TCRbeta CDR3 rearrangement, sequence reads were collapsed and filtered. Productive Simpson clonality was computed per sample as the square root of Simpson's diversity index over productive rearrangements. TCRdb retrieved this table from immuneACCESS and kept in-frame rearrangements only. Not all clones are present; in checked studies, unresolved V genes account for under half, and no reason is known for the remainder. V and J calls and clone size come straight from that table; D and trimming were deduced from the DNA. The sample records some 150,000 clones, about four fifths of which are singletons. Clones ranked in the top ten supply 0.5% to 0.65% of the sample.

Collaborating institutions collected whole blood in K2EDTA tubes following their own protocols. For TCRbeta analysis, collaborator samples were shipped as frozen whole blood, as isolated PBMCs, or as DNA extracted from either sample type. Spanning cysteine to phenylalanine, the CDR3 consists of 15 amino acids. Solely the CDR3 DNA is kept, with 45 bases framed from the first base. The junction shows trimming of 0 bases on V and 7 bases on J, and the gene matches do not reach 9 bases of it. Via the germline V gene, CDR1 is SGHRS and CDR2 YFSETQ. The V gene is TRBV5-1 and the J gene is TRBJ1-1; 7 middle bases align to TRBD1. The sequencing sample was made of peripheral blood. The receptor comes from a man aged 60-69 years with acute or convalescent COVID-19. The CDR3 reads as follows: CASSLARGARSEAFF. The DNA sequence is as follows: TGCGCCAGCAGCTTGGCCAGGGGGGCGCGCAGTGAAGCTTTCTTT.